Listed below are T cell receptor beta chains from one sample, sequenced in a study of T cell responses to AZD1222 COVID-19 vaccine. Some clones are missing from TCRdb's copy, which holds only in-frame ones; the method was immunoSEQ multiplex PCR. This table holds around 110,000 clones, about 91% found once. The source was peripheral blood, collected 28 days after the second AZD1222 dose. These receptors were obtained from an adult who received the AZD1222 COVID-19 vaccine. Both conserved end residues are part of each CDR3. Fields, in order: D gene, clone size, CDR3 length, J gene, V gene, CDR3 DNA, CDR3 protein. A D gene is named only where the DNA matches it firmly. Size is omitted from some rows. Given values are once, few, many or a class for expanded clones.

>TRBD2|NA|17|TRBJ2-7|TRBV28
TGTGCCAGCAGTGATTTTGACCTAGCGGGTGGGCCGGGAGAGCAGTACTTC
CASSDFDLAGGPGEQYF
>NA|NA|14|TRBJ2-4|TRBV5-8
TGTGCCAGCAGCTTGGAGGCAGGGAGTGACATTCAGTACTTC
CASSLEAGSDIQYF
>NA|NA|16|TRBJ2-6|TRBV28
TGTGCCAGCAGTTTATCGTCTAACTCTGGGGCCAACGTCCTGACTTTC
CASSLSSNSGANVLTF
>TRBD1|NA|13|TRBJ2-5|TRBV19
TGTGCCAGTAGTCCACAGGGGCTGGAGACCCAGTACTTC
CASSPQGLETQYF
>NA|NA|17|TRBJ2-3|TRBV9
TGTGCCAGCAGCGTAGAACCCATAGGAAGCGTGGCAGATACGCAGTATTTT
CASSVEPIGSVADTQYF
>NA|NA|14|TRBJ2-1|TRBV2
TGTGCCAGCAGTAACCCCTGGGACGACGGGGAGCAGTTCTTC
CASSNPWDDGEQFF
>NA|once|18|TRBJ2-1|TRBV28
TGTGCCAGCAGTTCCCGGGCTGGTTTTGTTAGCTCCTACAATGAGCAGTTCTTC
CASSSRAGFVSSYNEQFF
>NA|NA|16|TRBJ1-6|TRBV10-3
TGTGCCATCTCCGCGGGGGCGAGCTTCTATAATTCACCCCTCCACTTT
CAISAGASFYNSPLHF
>NA|NA|11|TRBJ1-2|TRBV10-2
TGCGCCAGCAGTCCGGGAAGTCGCTACACCTTC
CASSPGSRYTF
>NA|NA|14|TRBJ1-3|TRBV6-5
TGTGCCAGCAGCGCCCTATTCACAAATTACGCCATATATTTT
CASSALFTNYAIYF
>TRBD2|once|14|TRBJ2-5|TRBV4-1
TGCGCCAGCAGCCAGGGAGGGAACCAAGAGACCCAGTACTTC
CASSQGGNQETQYF
>NA|NA|12|TRBJ2-6|TRBV29-1
TGCAGCGTTTCGGGGGGGGCCAACGTCCTGACTTTC
CSVSGGANVLTF
>NA|NA|15|TRBJ1-3|TRBV5-6
TGTGCCAGCAGCTTGGCAGGGGCTTATGGACACACCATATATTTT
CASSLAGAYGHTIYF
>NA|NA|15|TRBJ2-7|TRBV30
TGTGCCTGGAGTGGGATGAAGGTGGGGTCCTACGAGCAGTACTTC
CAWSGMKVGSYEQYF
>NA|NA|13|TRBJ2-1|TRBV3-1/TRBV3-2
TGTGCCAGCAGCCTAGGCCCTCCACATGAGCAGTTCTTC
CASSLGPPHEQFF
>NA|NA|14|TRBJ1-1|TRBV18
TGTGCCAGCTCACCACCGGGGACGAACACTGAAGCTTTCTTT
CASSPPGTNTEAFF
>NA|NA|13|TRBJ2-2|TRBV27
TGTGCCAGCAGTTTGACTGGCACCGGGGAGCTGTTTTTT
CASSLTGTGELFF
>TRBD2|NA|16|TRBJ2-1|TRBV3-1/TRBV3-2
TGTGCCAGCAGCCAAGATGCTAGCGGGTTCTACAATGAGCAGTTCTTC
CASSQDASGFYNEQFF
>NA|NA|15|TRBJ2-5|TRBV19
TGTGCCAGTAGTATAGGGACCCTCTTTCAAGAGACCCAGTACTTC
CASSIGTLFQETQYF
>NA|NA|19|TRBJ2-1|TRBV11-2
TGTGCCAGCAGCCAGGGACAGGGGTACGGACTAGCGGCTAACAATGAGCAGTTCTTC
CASSQGQGYGLAANNEQFF
>NA|NA|13|TRBJ2-2|TRBV30
TGTGCCTGGAGTGTAGGAGGGCCCGGGGAGCTGTTTTTT
CAWSVGGPGELFF
>NA|NA|16|TRBJ1-6|TRBV27
TGTGCCAGCAGTTTATCAACAGACTCCTATAATTCACCCCTCCACTTT
CASSLSTDSYNSPLHF
>NA|NA|13|TRBJ1-5|TRBV4-1
TGCGCCAGCAGCCAAGCTGGGAATCAGCCCCAGCATTTT
CASSQAGNQPQHF
>NA|NA|16|TRBJ2-7|TRBV28
TGTGCCAGCAGTTTAGCTGGAGACATGGCCAAAGGCGAGCAGTACTTC
CASSLAGDMAKGEQYF
>TRBD1|NA|15|TRBJ1-2|TRBV7-6
TGTGCCAGCAGCCCCCGGACAGGGCTTAACTATGGCTACACCTTC
CASSPRTGLNYGYTF
>TRBD2|once|13|TRBJ2-3|TRBV19
TGTGCCAGTCGGGGGGGGAGCACAGATACGCAGTATTTT
CASRGGSTDTQYF
>NA|few|14|TRBJ1-1|TRBV3-1/TRBV3-2
TGTGCCAGCAGCCAATCAGGGGCGAACACTGAAGCTTTCTTT
CASSQSGANTEAFF